Given below is one T cell receptor beta chain in context. The CDR3 runs to 15 residues. The ends lost 0 bases at V and 8 bases at J; junction bases unmatched: 9. Germline V gene data show CDR1 as LNHNV and CDR2 as YYDKDF (reference sequence). This sample is part of a study of blood T cell repertoires in COVID-19. Background on the study: PBMCs, B-cell-depleted T cells, or T cells were the source of the cDNA or gDNA that made up the material.

Participants were aged about 18 to 100 years from more than 20 US areas. Participants classified as exposed had met a COVID-19 case within 2 weeks before study entry. Authors' processing steps: Amplification with reference gene primers provided the estimates of nucleated cell counts. Using immunoSEQ multiplex PCR, the repertoire was profiled, and TCRdb retains in-frame clones only, with some absent. The V and J calls and clone size come from that table; D and trimming were worked out from the DNA. The table lists a few hundred thousand clones, approximately 86% of them singletons. Input material: PBMCs or T cells enriched from blood (not recorded which). The clonotype comes from a woman aged 25 to 39 who had been exposed to COVID-19. The chain has TRBV15 and TRBJ1-2, with TRBD1 matching 7 bases. The chain's CDR3 is CATSRDMEGAGGYTF. The DNA of the CDR3 is TGTGCCACCAGCAGAGATATGGAGGGGGCTGGAGGCTACACCTTC.